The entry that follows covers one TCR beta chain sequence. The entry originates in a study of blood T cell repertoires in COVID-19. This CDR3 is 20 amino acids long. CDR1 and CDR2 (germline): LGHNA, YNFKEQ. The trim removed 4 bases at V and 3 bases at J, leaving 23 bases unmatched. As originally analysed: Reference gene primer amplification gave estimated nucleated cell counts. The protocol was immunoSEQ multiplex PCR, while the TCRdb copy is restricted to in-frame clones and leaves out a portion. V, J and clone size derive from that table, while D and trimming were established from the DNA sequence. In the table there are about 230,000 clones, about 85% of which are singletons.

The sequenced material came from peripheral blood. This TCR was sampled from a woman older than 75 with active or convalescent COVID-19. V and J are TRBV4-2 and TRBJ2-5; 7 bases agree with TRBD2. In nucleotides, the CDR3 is TGTGCCAGCAGCCGAAAAGGCTTTAAACTATTGACTAGCCGCGAAGAGACCCAGTACTTC. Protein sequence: CASSRKGFKLLTSREETQYF.